This T cell receptor (beta chain) emerged from a study of cytomegalovirus exposure and HLA in healthy donors listed by TCRdb under 2017. With respect to the entire study: An earlier analysis of about 560 of the donors reported roughly 300 Gb of sequence data and 117 million unique TCR beta sequences obtained from around 180 million T cells. Besides the first cohort of approximately 710 subjects, a separate validation cohort made up of 120 different subjects was used. Using immunosequencing, the study profiled T cell repertoires from approximately 700 subjects and related those repertoires to cytomegalovirus serostatus. The study aimed to test whether cataloging public T cell receptors could reveal signatures of past pathogen exposure. Both class I and class II loci were covered by HLA typing, at four-digit resolution. In a later analysis, previously published TCR beta repertoires from several hundred donors were re-analyzed and high-resolution HLA genotyping was added so that TCR occurrence patterns could be studied. Of the roughly 400 genotyped donors, approximately 80% fell in the genetic ancestry cluster associated with self-reported Caucasian donors. On average, roughly 250,000 unique TCR beta nucleotide sequences were sequenced per donor among several hundred genotyped donors of the cohort, with roughly 18% of those sequences being non-productive. Typing coverage differed by locus: A, B, C, DRB1 and DQB1 were typed in roughly 629-640 donors, DQA1 in roughly 510, DPA1 in 600 to 610, and DPB1 in just under 480. Roughly five DR-DQ haplotypes were treated as single units for association and clustering because of strong linkage in the cohort. To predict cytomegalovirus infection status, the study brought together high-throughput TCR immunosequencing, statistical association of individual TCRs with disease status, and machine learning. In a later genetic analysis, genome-wide SNP genotypes for about 65% of the roughly 700 donors were used, and that subset was treated as a discovery cohort. In the later analysis, no new phenotypic data were used to find candidate immune exposures; instead, reliance was placed on TCR beta sequences and their occurrence across donors. All discovery cohort repertoires had been generated on a single sequencing platform. In an earlier analysis of 550 to 700 of the donors, high-throughput TCR beta sequencing was used to judge whether each TCR beta V gene segment behaved as functional or pseudogenic. Donor age, sex, ethnicity and CMV serostatus were compiled alongside the repertoire data. An early release covering over 500 HLA-typed donors comprised about 310 gigabases of sequencing data and about 90 million unique TCR sequences.

The cohort was made up of 650 to 700 healthy bone marrow donors. Cohort members were all nominally healthy when sampled, although unrecorded immune exposures were likely present. The donor tested CMV seropositive and was one of the 289 seropositive cohort members. Every donor gave a peripheral blood sample, and the peripheral blood mononuclear cells from that sample were used for TCR beta sequencing. The Qiagen DNeasy Blood Extraction Kit was used to extract genomic DNA from the blood cell samples. Comment on this clone: Its antigen is still unknown. No base-level quality is on record; no much larger clone is a single base apart.

The library was obtained by the immunoSEQ multiplex PCR assay. A mixture of 60 forward primers for TCR Vbeta segments and 13 reverse primers for TCR Jbeta segments was used in the multiplex PCR. The CDR3 region of rearranged TCR beta genes was amplified from genomic DNA by a multiplex PCR assay. The Illumina HiSeq System was used to sequence the amplified TCR beta libraries as 87-base-pair reads. From the authors' description of their analysis: A later analysis counted tens of millions of unique TCR beta chains across the 666 repertoires, and about 10 million of these chains were shared by at least two donors. Raw reads were error-corrected and collapsed into unique sequences by a nearest-neighbor algorithm in which closely related sequences were merged to remove PCR and sequencing errors. To assign V, D and J gene segments, CDR3 sequences were aligned to IMGT reference sequences. For a sequence to be retained, a match of at least six nucleotides to both a V gene segment and a J gene segment was required. A rearrangement was called productive if the CDR3 had no stop codons and remained in frame with V and J, and every other rearrangement was called non-productive. CDR3 was defined according to IMGT convention as the region running from the second conserved V-encoded cysteine to the conserved J-encoded phenylalanine. The earlier analysis of some 580 of the donors excluded any sequence lacking an unambiguous match to a single V gene segment. An earlier analysis of 587 of the donors classified V segments as functional when productive rearrangements were above 56.7% and as segregating when the standard deviation between donors was above 5%. A statistical classification framework was built to diagnose cytomegalovirus status from the catalog of TCR beta chain sequences. V and J gene assignment, in a later analysis, came from comparing TCR nucleotide sequences with IMGT/GENE-DB human TR gene sequences. The TCRdist pipeline was used in a later analysis to assign CDR3 sequences and most-parsimonious VDJ recombination scenarios. In a later analysis, each TCR beta chain was defined by its CDR3 amino acid sequence together with its V-gene family, and reads without a unique V-gene family were excluded. A later analysis removed several hundred highly shared, low-generation-probability nucleotide sequences to deal with suspected cross-contamination and a sequencing artifact. In a later analysis, a clonal expansion index for each public chain was calculated from normalized within-repertoire ranks of inferred template counts. In a later analysis, generation probabilities were computed using a VDJ recombination model fitted to out-of-frame rearrangements, and the results were checked against IGoR. In a later analysis, TCR-TCR, TCR-HLA and TCR-CMV co-occurrence was scored with hypergeometric tests, and a repertoire-size bias correction was applied to TCR pairs. A later analysis estimated false discovery rates by permuting HLA or CMV assignments 20 times. In a later analysis, co-occurring TCRs were grouped using DBSCAN, with TCRdist sequence similarity added in when clustering inside HLA-allele-positive subsets. For co-occurrence clustering, repertoires with fewer than 30,000 or more than 120,000 public chains were excluded, along with roughly 5 repertoires with anomalous nucleotide sharing. In its TCRdb copy, this immuneACCESS table keeps in-frame sequences only and misses some clones. Where compared with another copy, unresolved V genes explain less than half of these, and the others have no known cause. Clonal size and the V and J genes are those of that table, whereas D and trimming came from the DNA. The sample table records 110,000 or so clones; 74% of these occur just once. The ten most abundant clones make up roughly 4.2% of the sample.

Broader findings and caveats from the paper: Only TCR beta chains were sequenced in this cohort, and the absence of alpha or paired-chain data limited detectable features. A later analysis reported that several top co-occurrence clusters appeared linked to parvovirus B19, influenza, CMV and Epstein-Barr virus. Because HLA typing was missing for some donors at each locus, association tests included only the typed subset. At a false discovery rate of 0.05, a later analysis linked 15,000 to 20,000 TCR beta sequences to specific HLA alleles. According to a later analysis, TCR association rates differed among HLA loci, with DRB1 alleles showing the most associated TCRs and HLA-C alleles showing the fewest. Roughly uniform sequencing depth across donors was assumed in presence/absence analyses, although this assumption may not hold. A further reported finding was that TCR beta sequences accurately predicted the HLA-A and HLA-B alleles for most subjects in the first cohort. The classifier was reported to diagnose cytomegalovirus status with high specificity and sensitivity in both the original and validation cohorts. Correlated functional status among segregating V segments might reflect linkage disequilibrium, but an unknown experimental factor could not be ruled out. The study gave a list of 150 to 200 TCR beta chains associated with cytomegalovirus. In an earlier analysis of under 600 of the donors, most TCR beta V segments were observed in productive rearrangements about 87% or about 30% of the time, broadly matching IMGT annotations. According to a later genetic analysis, donors in an Asian-associated ancestry cluster had fewer N-insertions in productive TCRs than the approximately 670-donor mean. According to a later analysis, most CMV-associated TCR beta chains appeared to be HLA-restricted, and the HLA associations seemed to be driven largely by CMV exposure. Some IMGT-functional V segments, including TRBV6-2 and TRBV6-3, could not be told apart with the 87-base-pair reads, so those segments were excluded. Compared with equally common non-associated chains, HLA-associated TCR beta chains in a later analysis were more clonally expanded and had lower generation probabilities. The authors suggested that the approach could potentially be generalized to other disease states and immunological phenotypes. When HLA alleles, especially DR and DQ, strongly co-occurred, attributing TCR associations to individual alleles was difficult. A later genetic analysis associated a missense DCLRE1C variant with V-gene and J-gene trimming of TCR beta chains, and an independent cohort replicated the association. CMV serostatus was the only immune exposure information available for the cohort. A cluster of highly shared sequence variants was judged likely to be a technical artifact of the sequencing pipeline. While some public TCRs were present in many individuals, most TCR sequences turned up only very rarely across donors. Three of the identified cytomegalovirus-associated TCR beta chains were confirmed in vitro to be specific for cytomegalovirus antigens. Because counts were too low, some 16 rarely observed V segments, including chromosome 9 orphons, were excluded from the earlier analysis of 587 of the donors.

Trimming takes 5 bases from V and 1 base from J, and the germline ends sit 11 bases apart. The germline V gene (reference sequence) provides CDR1 SEHNR and CDR2 FQNEAQ. Its CDR3 holds 14 amino acids, cysteine through phenylalanine. Only the CDR3 portion is preserved as DNA: 42 bases, with reading frame beginning at the first base. The sample was PBMCs. The rearranged segments are TRBV7-9 and TRBJ2-5; TRBD1 is a weak D gene call, 6 bases matching. The sequence came from a woman aged 40 to 50 in good health and CMV-seropositive. The DNA reads as follows: TGTGCCAGCAGCCCACAGGGCCCCCAAGAGACCCAGTACTTC. The encoded protein is CASSPQGPQETQYF.